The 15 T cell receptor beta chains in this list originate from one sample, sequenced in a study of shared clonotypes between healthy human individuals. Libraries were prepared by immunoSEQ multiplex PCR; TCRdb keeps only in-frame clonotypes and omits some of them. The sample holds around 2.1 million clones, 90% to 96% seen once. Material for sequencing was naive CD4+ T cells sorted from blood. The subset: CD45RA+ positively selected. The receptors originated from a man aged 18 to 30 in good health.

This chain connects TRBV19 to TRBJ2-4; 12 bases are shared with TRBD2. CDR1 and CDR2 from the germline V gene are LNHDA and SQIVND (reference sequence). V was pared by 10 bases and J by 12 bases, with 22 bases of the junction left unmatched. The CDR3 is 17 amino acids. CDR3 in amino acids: CATMTSGGLNTAGGQYF. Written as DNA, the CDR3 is TGTGCCACCATGACTAGCGGGGGCCTTAATACTGCAGGGGGTCAGTACTTC.

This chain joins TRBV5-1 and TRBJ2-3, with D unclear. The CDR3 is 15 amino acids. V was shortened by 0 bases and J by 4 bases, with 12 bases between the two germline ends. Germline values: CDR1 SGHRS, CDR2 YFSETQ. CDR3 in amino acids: CASSLANRGADTQYF. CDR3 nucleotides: TGCGCCAGCAGCTTGGCCAACAGAGGCGCAGATACGCAGTATTTT.

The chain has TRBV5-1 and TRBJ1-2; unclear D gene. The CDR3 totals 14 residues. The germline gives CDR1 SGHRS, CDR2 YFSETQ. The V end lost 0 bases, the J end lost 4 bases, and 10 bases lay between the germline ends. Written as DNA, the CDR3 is TGCGCCAGCAGCTTGGCTAGTGACCCCTATGGCTACACCTTC. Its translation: CASSLASDPYGYTF.

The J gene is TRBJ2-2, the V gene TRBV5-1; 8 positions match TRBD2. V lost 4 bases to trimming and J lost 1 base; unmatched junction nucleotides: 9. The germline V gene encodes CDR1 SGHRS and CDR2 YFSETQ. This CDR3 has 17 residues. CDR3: CASSPTIREGNTGELFF. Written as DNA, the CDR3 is TGCGCCAGCAGCCCGACAATCCGGGAGGGGAACACCGGGGAGCTGTTTTTT.

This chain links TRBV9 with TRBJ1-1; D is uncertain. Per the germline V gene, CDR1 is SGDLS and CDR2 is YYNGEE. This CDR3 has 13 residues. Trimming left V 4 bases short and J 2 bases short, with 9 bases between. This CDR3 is CASSPQSNTEAFF. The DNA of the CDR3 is TGTGCCAGCAGCCCGCAAAGTAACACTGAAGCTTTCTTT.

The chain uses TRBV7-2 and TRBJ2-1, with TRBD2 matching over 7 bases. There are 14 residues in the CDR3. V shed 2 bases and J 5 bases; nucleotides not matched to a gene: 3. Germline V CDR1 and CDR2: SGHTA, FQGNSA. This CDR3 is CASSLSGNDNEQFF. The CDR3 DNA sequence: TGTGCCAGCAGCTTAAGCGGGAACGACAATGAGCAGTTCTTC. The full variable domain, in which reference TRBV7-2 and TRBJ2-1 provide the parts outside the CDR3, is GAGVSQSPSNKVTEKGKDVELRCDPISGHTALYWYRQSLGQGLEFLIYFQGNSAPDKSGLPSDRFSAERTGGSVSTLTIQRTQQEDSAVYLCASSLSGNDNEQFFGPGTRLTVL.

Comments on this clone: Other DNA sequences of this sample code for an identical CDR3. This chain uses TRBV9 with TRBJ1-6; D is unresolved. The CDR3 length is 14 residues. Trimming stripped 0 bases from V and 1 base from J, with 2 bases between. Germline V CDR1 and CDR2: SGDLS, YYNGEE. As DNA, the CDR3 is TGTGCCAGCAGCGTAGCTTCCTATAATTCACCCCTCCACTTT. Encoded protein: CASSVASYNSPLHF.

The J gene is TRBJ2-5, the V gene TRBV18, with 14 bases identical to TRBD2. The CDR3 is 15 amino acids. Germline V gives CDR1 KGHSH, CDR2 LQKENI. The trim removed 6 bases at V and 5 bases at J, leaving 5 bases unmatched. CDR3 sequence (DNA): TGTGCCAGCTCGACTAGCGGGGGGGAGAATGAGACCCAGTACTTC. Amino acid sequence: CASSTSGGENETQYF.

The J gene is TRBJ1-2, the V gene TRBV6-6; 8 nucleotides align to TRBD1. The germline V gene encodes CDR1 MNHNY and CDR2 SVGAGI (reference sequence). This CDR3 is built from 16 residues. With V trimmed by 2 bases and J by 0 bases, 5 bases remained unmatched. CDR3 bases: TGTGCCAGCAGTTACGGACAGGGCGAAACTAACTATGGCTACACCTTC. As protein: CASSYGQGETNYGYTF.

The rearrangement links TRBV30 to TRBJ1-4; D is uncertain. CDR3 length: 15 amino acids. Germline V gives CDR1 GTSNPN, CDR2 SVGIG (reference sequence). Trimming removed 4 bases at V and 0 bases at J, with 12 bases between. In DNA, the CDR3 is TGTGCCTGGAAATTTGGGTCCTCAACTAATGAAAAACTGTTTTTT. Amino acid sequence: CAWKFGSSTNEKLFF. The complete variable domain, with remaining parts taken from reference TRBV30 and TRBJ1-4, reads SQTIHQWPATLVQPVGSPLSLECTVEGTSNPNLYWYRQAAGRGLQLLFYSVGIGQISSEVPQNLSASRPQDRQFILSSKKLLLSDSGFYLCAWKFGSSTNEKLFFGSGTQLSVL.

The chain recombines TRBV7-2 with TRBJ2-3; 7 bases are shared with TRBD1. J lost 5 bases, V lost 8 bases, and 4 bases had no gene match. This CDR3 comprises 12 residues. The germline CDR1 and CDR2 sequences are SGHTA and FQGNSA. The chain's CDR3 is CASGGQRDTQYF. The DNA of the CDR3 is TGTGCCAGCGGGGGACAGCGAGATACGCAGTATTTT.

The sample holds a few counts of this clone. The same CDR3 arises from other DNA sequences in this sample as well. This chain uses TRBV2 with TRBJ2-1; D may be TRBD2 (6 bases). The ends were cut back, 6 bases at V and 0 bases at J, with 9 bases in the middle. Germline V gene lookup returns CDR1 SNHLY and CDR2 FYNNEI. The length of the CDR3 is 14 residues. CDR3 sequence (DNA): TGTGCCAGCAGACGGGAGAGCTCCTACAATGAGCAGTTCTTC. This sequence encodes CASRRESSYNEQFF.

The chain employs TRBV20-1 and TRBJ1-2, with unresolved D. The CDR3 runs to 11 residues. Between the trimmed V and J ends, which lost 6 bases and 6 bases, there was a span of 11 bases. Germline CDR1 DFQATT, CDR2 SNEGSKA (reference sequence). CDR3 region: CSAPRDHGYTF. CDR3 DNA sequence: TGCAGTGCCCCGCGGGATCATGGCTACACCTTC.

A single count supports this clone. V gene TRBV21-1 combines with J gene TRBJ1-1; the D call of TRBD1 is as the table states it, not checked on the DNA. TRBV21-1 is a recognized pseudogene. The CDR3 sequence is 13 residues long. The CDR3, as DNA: TGTGCCAGCAGTCCACAGGGCTACACTGAAGCTTTCTTT. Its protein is CASSPQGYTEAFF.

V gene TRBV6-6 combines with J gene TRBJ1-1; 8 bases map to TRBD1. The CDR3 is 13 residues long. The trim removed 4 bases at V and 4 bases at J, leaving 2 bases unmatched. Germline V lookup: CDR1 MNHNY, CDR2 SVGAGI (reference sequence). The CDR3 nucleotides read TGTGCCAGCAGTTTTCAGGGGGCCACTGAAGCTTTCTTT. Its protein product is CASSFQGATEAFF.